This T cell receptor (beta chain) was profiled in a study of T cells in Graves' hyperthyroidism and ophthalmopathy. Study results and caveats: Blood shared most expanded thyroid clonotypes above 0.001.

Authors of the study amplified TCR beta CDR3 regions from RNA transcripts. In the first-round RT-PCR of the TCR CDR3, the HTBI primer set was used. Via MiXCR, TCRdb re-called the multiplex PCR reads, giving one row per CDR3 protein. The table records under 400,000 distinct CDR3 sequences, roughly 14% of them present only once. The CDR3 consists of 14 residues. Trimming cost V 6 bases and J 1 base; bases outside gene matches: 3. The germline V gene encodes CDR1 SNHLY and CDR2 FYNNEI. This clonotype was seen many times. The antigen is not known. Sequenced: blood. The chain carries TRBV2 and TRBJ2-3; TRBD2 matches 8 bases. The source of this sequence is a woman aged 18-29 years with Graves' hyperthyroidism that later progressed to Graves' ophthalmopathy. The CDR3 region has the DNA TGTGCCAGCAGCCGACTAGCGCGCACAGATACGCAGTATTTT. It codes for CASSRLARTDTQYF. Drawing the rest from reference TRBV2 and TRBJ2-3, the complete variable domain is EPEVTQTPSHQVTQMGQEVILRCVPISNHLYFYWYRQILGQKVEFLVSFYNNEISEKSEIFDDQFSVERPDGSNFTLKIRSTKLEDSAMYFCASSRLARTDTQYFGPGTRLTVL.